The 4 T cell receptor beta chains given below trace back to one sample, sequenced in a study of blood T cell repertoires in COVID-19. Profiled with immunoSEQ multiplex PCR; TCRdb holds only in-frame clones, not every one. Of roughly 300,000 clones listed, 65% to 90% were seen once; the top ten hold about 4.2%. Source material: PBMCs or T cells enriched from blood (not recorded which). The receptors come from a man aged 30-40 years who had recovered from COVID-19.

The chain couples TRBV5-1 to TRBJ1-1, with 11 bases identical to TRBD1. Losses at the gene ends were 4 bases for V and 0 bases for J; bases not matched to a gene: 8. The CDR3 runs 17 residues. Germline V gene lookup returns CDR1 SGHRS and CDR2 YFSETQ. The CDR3: CASSPTDRGRLNTEAFF. The CDR3 bases are TGCGCCAGCAGCCCCACGGACAGGGGGCGTTTGAACACTGAAGCTTTCTTT. The full variable domain, completed using reference TRBV5-1 and TRBJ1-1, is KAGVTQTPRYLIKTRGQQVTLSCSPISGHRSVSWYQQTPGQGLQFLFEYFSETQRNKGNFPGRFSGRQFSNSRSEMNVSTLELGDSALYLCASSPTDRGRLNTEAFFGQGTRLTVV.

In DNA form, the CDR3 reads TGTGCCAGCAACCCCGGACAGTCCACCGGGGAGCTGTTTTTT. It encodes CASNPGQSTGELFF. The chain links TRBV2 to TRBJ2-2, with D tentatively TRBD1 (6 bases). With 7 bases removed from V and 4 bases from J, the gap between germline ends came to 13 bases. This CDR3 contains 14 residues. Germline V CDR1 and CDR2: SNHLY, FYNNEI.

Turning to this clone: The sample has other DNA sequences that encode this CDR3 too. V gene TRBV7-9 combines with J gene TRBJ1-1; D not certain. The germline CDR1 and CDR2 sequences are SEHNR and FQNEAQ (reference sequence). CDR3 length equals 13 residues. The V end lost 5 bases, the J end lost 2 bases, and 9 bases lay between the germline ends. CDR3 DNA: TGTGCCAGCAGCCCCCGGGGAAACACTGAAGCTTTCTTT. It yields the protein CASSPRGNTEAFF.

V usage is TRBV7-2 and J usage is TRBJ2-2; D is perhaps TRBD1 (6 bases). Germline V lookup: CDR1 SGHTA, CDR2 FQGNSA. V was shortened by 5 bases and J by 1 base, with 11 bases between the two germline ends. The CDR3 is 15 residues long. The chain's CDR3 is CASSPRQVNTGELFF. As DNA, the CDR3 is TGTGCCAGCAGCCCCAGACAGGTGAACACCGGGGAGCTGTTTTTT. The full variable domain, rest sourced from reference TRBV7-2 and TRBJ2-2, is GAGVSQSPSNKVTEKGKDVELRCDPISGHTALYWYRQSLGQGLEFLIYFQGNSAPDKSGLPSDRFSAERTGGSVSTLTIQRTQQEDSAVYLCASSPRQVNTGELFFGEGSRLTVL.